A single sample gave rise to the 12 T cell receptor beta chains below, sequenced in a study of tumor and adjacent non-tumor tissue in lung cancer. TCRbeta libraries were built with three rounds of nested PCR, modified from ARM-PCR. TCRdb re-derived calls from the multiplex PCR reads in MiXCR, one entry per CDR3 protein. The data show 90,000 to 110,000 distinct CDR3 sequences, more than 60% seen once. No cell sorting was done before RNA was extracted from the tissue. The sequenced material came from lung tumor tissue. The receptors come from a woman between 55 and 75 years old with non-small cell lung cancer.

On this clonotype: The CDR3 does not end in the conserved phenylalanine or tryptophan, so this is likely a read error. This chain joins TRBV6-1 and TRBJ2-2, with D maybe TRBD2 (5 bases). From germline, CDR1 is MNHNS and CDR2 SASEGT. This CDR3 has 14 residues. DNA of the CDR3: TGTGCCAGCAGTTATTACATGAACACCGGGGAACTGTTTGTT. Amino acid sequence: CASSYYMNTGELFV.

The chain couples TRBV14 to TRBJ1-5; D is unresolved. V gave up 1 base and J gave up 6 bases, with 7 bases separating them. This CDR3 is 13 amino acids long. CDR1 is SGHDN, CDR2 FVKESK, per germline. In DNA, the CDR3 is TGTGCCAGCAGCCAAGTTTTTGGTCAGCCCCAGCATTTT. Its translation is CASSQVFGQPQHF.

A note on this clonotype: A much larger clone lies a single base off, so this may be a read error. J is TRBJ1-5 and V is TRBV6-5, with a weak D call TRBD1 (6 bases). Germline V gene sequence: CDR1 MNHEY, CDR2 SVGAGI. The CDR3 spans 14 residues. Trimming left V 6 bases short and J 5 bases short, with 14 bases between. CDR3 DNA: TGTGCCAGCAGAACAGGGATGGGCGATCAGCCCCAGCATTTT. Protein: CASRTGMGDQPQHF.

With regard to this clonotype: Given the absence of the conserved phenylalanine or tryptophan at the CDR3 end, a read error is likely. This chain uses TRBV6-1 with TRBJ1-5, with 8 bases that match TRBD1. The J call may be wrong; the DNA end is better matched by TRBJ2-3. Germline V lookup: CDR1 MNHNS, CDR2 SASEGT. This CDR3 contains 14 residues. CDR3 DNA: TGTGCCAGCAGCCCTGGACAGGGCAAGCAGCCCCAGTATTCT. Encoded protein: CASSPGQGKQPQYS.

This clonotype was detected once. The V call is TRBV6-5, the J call TRBJ2-7; TRBD1 aligns across 8 bases. Germline V gene sequence: CDR1 MNHEY, CDR2 SVGAGI. Trimming at V came to 4 bases and at J to 2 bases, leaving 4 bases not matched to a gene. The CDR3 contains 14 residues. CDR3 loop: CASSWKTGAYEQYF. In DNA form, the CDR3 reads TGTGCCAGCAGTTGGAAGACAGGGGCCTACGAGCAGTACTTC.

To note about this clonotype: A much larger clone lies one base from this, so it may be a read error. DNA of the CDR3: TGTGCCAGCAGCCACGATCAGGACTCTAGGAACACTGAAGCTTTCTTT. This sequence encodes CASSHDQDSRNTEAFF. The rearrangement joins TRBV4-2 to TRBJ1-1; no clear D gene. Germline CDR1 reads LGHNA; CDR2 reads YNFKEQ. V was trimmed by 3 bases and J by 1 base, leaving 15 bases between them. The CDR3 length is 16 residues.

In the case of this clonotype: A clone one base away is much larger, so this may be a read error. The chain has TRBV29-1 and TRBJ2-3; TRBD2 might be the D (6 bases). V was clipped by 5 bases and J by 7 bases, with 22 bases between them. This CDR3 contains 15 residues. The germline V gene has CDR1 SQVTM and CDR2 ANQGSEA. CDR3 protein: CSVRTIGTEDNTQYF. In nucleotides, the CDR3 is TGCAGCGTTCGGACTATCGGGACCGAAGACAATACGCAGTATTTT.

This clonotype was counted at least ten times. The gene calls are TRBV6-5 and TRBJ2-1, with D unresolved. The CDR3 spans 13 residues. With 8 bases removed from V and 0 bases from J, the gap between germline ends came to 8 bases. Germline-derived CDR1 and CDR2 are MNHEY and SVGAGI. CDR3 sequence (DNA): TGTGCCAGCCAGCGCGGCTCCTACAATGAGCAGTTCTTC. It yields the protein CASQRGSYNEQFF.

By frequency in the sample, this clonotype is hyperexpanded. CDR3: CASSLDTGTYEQYF. The CDR3 DNA follows: TGTGCCAGCAGCTTAGATACGGGAACCTACGAGCAGTACTTC. The chain links TRBV11-3 to TRBJ2-7, with D possibly being TRBD2 (5 bases). CDR1 is SGHNT and CDR2 is YENEEA in the germline V gene. This CDR3 is built from 14 residues. V lost 0 bases and J lost 2, with 8 bases in between.

In the case of this clonotype: At one end the junction does not follow the germline gene, possibly because of a read error. The V gene is TRBV14, the J gene TRBJ2-2; tentatively, D is TRBD2 (5 bases). The CDR3 contains 13 residues. Per germline, CDR1 SGHDN and CDR2 FVKESK. The CDR3 is CASGQVSTGELFF. The DNA of the CDR3 is TGTGCCAGCGGCCAAGTGTCCACCGGGGAGTTGTTTTTT.

Worth noting for this clonotype: Possible read error: a much larger clone is one base away. The chain combines TRBV10-2 with TRBJ1-2, with D tentatively TRBD1 (5 bases). CDR1 is WSHSY, CDR2 SAAADI, per germline. The CDR3 is 14 amino acids. Trimming pared 5 bases from V and 6 bases from J, leaving 16 bases between. CDR3 nucleotides: TGCGCCAGCAGTAACCATATCTCAGGGAATGGCTACACCTTC. It translates to CASSNHISGNGYTF.

This chain connects TRBV4-3 to TRBJ2-5, with TRBD1 matching 7 bases. Germline V CDR1 and CDR2: LGHNA, YSLEER. The CDR3 runs 15 residues. The CDR3 nucleotides read TGCACAAGCAGCCAAGAGGGCCCGGGACAGGAGACCCAGTACTTC. Amino acids: CTSSQEGPGQETQYF.